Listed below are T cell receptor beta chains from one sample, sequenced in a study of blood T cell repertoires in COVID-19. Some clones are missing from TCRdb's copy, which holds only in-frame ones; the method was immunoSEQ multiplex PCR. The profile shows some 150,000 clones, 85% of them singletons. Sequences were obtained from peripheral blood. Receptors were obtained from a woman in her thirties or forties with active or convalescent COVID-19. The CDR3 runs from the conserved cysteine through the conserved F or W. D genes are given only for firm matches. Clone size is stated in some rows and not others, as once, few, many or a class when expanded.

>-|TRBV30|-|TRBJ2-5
CAWNGRGVWETQYF
TGTGCCTGGAATGGCAGGGGCGTGTGGGAGACCCAGTACTTC
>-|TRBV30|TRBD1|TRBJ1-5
CAWSRDRGHQPQHF
TGTGCCTGGAGTCGGGACAGGGGGCATCAGCCCCAGCATTTT
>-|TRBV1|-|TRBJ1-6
CTSSQAREPLHF
TGCACCAGCAGCCAAGCCAGGGAACCCCTCCACTTT
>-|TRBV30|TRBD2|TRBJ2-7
CAWRERGGTYEQYF
TGTGCCTGGAGAGAGAGGGGAGGGACCTACGAGCAGTACTTC
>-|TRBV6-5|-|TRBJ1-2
CASSPSAAPGYGYTF
TGTGCCAGCAGTCCGTCAGCGGCCCCGGGCTATGGCTACACCTTC
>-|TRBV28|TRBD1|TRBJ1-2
CASSPPGTGALGYTF
TGTGCCAGCAGCCCCCCCGGGACAGGGGCCCTAGGCTACACCTTC
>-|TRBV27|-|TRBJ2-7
CASSINRGYEQYF
TGTGCCAGCAGTATCAATCGGGGCTACGAGCAGTACTTC
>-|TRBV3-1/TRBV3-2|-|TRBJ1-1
CASSLQGWGTEAFF
TGTGCCAGCAGTCTACAGGGTTGGGGCACTGAAGCTTTCTTT
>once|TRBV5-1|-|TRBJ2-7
CASRPGGPYKTYEQYF
TGCGCCAGCAGACCGGGGGGCCCTTATAAAACCTACGAGCAGTACTTC
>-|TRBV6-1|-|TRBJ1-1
CASSEVMNTEAFF
TGTGCCAGCAGTGAAGTTATGAACACTGAAGCTTTCTTT
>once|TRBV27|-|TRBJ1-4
CASRHSSATNEKLFF
TGTGCCAGCAGGCATTCCAGCGCAACTAATGAAAAACTGTTTTTT
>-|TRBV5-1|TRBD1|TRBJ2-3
CASSLTGVAATDTQYF
TGCGCCAGCAGCCTGACAGGGGTAGCGGCCACAGATACGCAGTATTTT
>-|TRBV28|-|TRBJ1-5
CASSFQGTSNQPQHF
TGTGCCAGCAGTTTTCAGGGCACGAGCAATCAGCCCCAGCATTTT
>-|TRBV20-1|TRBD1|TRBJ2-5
CSASRTGAIQETQYF
TGCAGTGCTAGTAGAACAGGGGCCATACAAGAGACCCAGTACTTC